Only a few counts were recorded for the clone carrying this T cell receptor (beta chain). The target antigen is unknown. The sample originates from a study of beta chain features in type 1 diabetes. General study findings and limits: PCR, the amplification step, might favor shorter templates, equally in patients and controls. High-TCR-expressing cells could be over-represented by cDNA sequencing. Whether HLA type affects TCRB rearrangement stayed undetermined in the present work.

The study reverse transcribed the entire isolated RNA, so it sequenced expressed TCRB transcripts. Data came from immunoSEQ multiplex PCR; TCRdb stores just in-frame clones and leaves some out. The profile covers over 700,000 clones, with 15% to 20% appearing a single time and about 0.02% taken by the ten largest. V shed 1 base and J shed 8 bases, with 6 bases lying between them. Germline CDR1 is MGHDK and CDR2 is SYGVNS. This CDR3 has 12 residues. The specimen sequenced was naive CD4+ T cells from blood. This clonotype was obtained from a woman younger than 35 in good health. The rearrangement joins TRBV25-1 to TRBJ2-1; D not certain. CDR3 DNA sequence: TGTGCCAGCAGTGAATCAAAGTATGAGCAGTTCTTC. This gives the protein CASSESKYEQFF.